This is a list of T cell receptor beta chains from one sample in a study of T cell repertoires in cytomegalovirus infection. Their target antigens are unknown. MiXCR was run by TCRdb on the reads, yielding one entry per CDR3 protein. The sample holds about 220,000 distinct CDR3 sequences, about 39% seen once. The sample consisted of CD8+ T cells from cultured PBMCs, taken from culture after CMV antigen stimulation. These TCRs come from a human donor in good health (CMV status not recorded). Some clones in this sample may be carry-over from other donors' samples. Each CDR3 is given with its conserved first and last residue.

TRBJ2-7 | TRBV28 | CASSLQDSSYEQYF
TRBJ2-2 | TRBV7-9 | CASSSHSLSGELFF
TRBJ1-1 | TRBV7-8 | CASSLGGSTEAFF
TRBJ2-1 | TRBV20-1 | CSARVKGQGKGEQFF
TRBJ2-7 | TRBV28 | CASSSVGRGGESYEQYF
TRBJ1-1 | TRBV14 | CASSQDLSGLVNTEAFF
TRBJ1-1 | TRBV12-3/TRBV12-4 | CASSLKGFGVDGTEAFF
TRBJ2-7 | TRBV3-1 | CASSQESAEQYF
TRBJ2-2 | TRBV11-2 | CARSLLQSETGELFF
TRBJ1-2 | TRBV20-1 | CSAREGINGYTF
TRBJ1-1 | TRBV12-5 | CASGLVQGDAEAFF
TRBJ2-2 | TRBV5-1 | CASSLAFSNTGELFF
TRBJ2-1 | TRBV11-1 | CASSLVSLAGVTYNEQFF
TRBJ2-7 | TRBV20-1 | CSASLRSSYEQYF
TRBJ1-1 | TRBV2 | CASRTQGGDTEAFF
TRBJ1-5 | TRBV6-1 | CASSVGHNSNQPQHF
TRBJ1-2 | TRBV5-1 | CASSSGPQDGDYGYTF
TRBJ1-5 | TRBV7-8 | CASSLDRGHQPQHF
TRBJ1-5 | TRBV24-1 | CATSDSREVNQPQHF
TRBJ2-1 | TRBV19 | CASSIDGGVSYNEQFF
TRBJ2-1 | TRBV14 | CASSRDEAGGLYNEQFF
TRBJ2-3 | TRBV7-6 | CASSLGAGVTDTQYF
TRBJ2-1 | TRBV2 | CASSELGQGIYNEQFF
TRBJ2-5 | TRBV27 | CASSLYRGPTQYF
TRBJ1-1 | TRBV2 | CASSEGREAFF
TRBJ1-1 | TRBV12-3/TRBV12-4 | CASSPFRAFF
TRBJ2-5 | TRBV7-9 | CASSLVGPFQETQYF
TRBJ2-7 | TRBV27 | CASSFYGYEQYF
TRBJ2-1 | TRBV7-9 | CASSLQKQFF
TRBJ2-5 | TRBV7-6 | CASSPRTEPRTQYF
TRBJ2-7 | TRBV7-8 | CASSLGGGHSYEQYF
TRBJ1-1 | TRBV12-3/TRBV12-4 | CASSPRTGRMNTEAFF
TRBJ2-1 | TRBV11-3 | CASSLDRDGYWGEQFF
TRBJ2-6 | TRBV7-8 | CASSSGQGEAGANVLTF
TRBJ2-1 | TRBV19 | CASRTQGDSYNEQFF
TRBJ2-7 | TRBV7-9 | CASSSTRNEQYF
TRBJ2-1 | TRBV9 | CASSGSGRAYNEQFF
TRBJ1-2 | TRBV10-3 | CAISENSVSGYTF
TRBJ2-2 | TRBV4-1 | CASSQDSASGELFF
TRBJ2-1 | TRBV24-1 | CATSFPGQGDEQFF
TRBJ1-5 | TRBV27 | CASGHYNQPQHF
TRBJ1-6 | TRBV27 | CASVGTANSPLHF
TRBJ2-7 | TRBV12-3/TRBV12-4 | CASSSPSGTATYEQYF
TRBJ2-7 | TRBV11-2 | CASSLGVSASYEQYF
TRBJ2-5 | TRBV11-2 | CASRPPTGGAGETQYF
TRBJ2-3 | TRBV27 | CASSLSSGLAGYLDTQYF
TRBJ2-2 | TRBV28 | CASSLLGGGMNTGELFF
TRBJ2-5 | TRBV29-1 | CSVEDPRDREFQETQYF
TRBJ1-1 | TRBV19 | CASTGEGLGTEAFF
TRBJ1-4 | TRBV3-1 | CASSPHTGAQWWKLFF
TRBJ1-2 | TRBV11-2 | CASSLDGQVSYGYTF
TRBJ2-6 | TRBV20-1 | CSARRTGVPSGANVLTF
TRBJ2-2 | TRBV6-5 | CASSLFRNTGELFF
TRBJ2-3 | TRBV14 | CASSPWGGNTQYF
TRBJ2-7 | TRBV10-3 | CAISEGQAYEQYF
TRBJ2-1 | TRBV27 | CASSLAGGDNEQFF
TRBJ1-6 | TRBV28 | CASSLENYNSPLHF